Listed below are T cell receptor beta chains from one sample, sequenced in a study of T cells in Graves' hyperthyroidism and ophthalmopathy. Using its own MiXCR run on the multiplex PCR reads, TCRdb lists one record per CDR3 protein. The repertoire includes some 800,000 distinct CDR3 sequences, 38% of them detected once, and approximately 10% sits in the top ten. What was sequenced was blood. Receptors originate from a young man with Graves' hyperthyroidism. Each CDR3 is given with its conserved first and last residue. D genes are given only for firm matches. Size values are once, few and many counts, or a class for expanded clones, and some rows have none.

D | J | V | size | CDR3 | DNA
TRBD1 | TRBJ2-7 | TRBV29-1 | many | CSVEPSGQGNYEQYF | TGCAGCGTTGAGCCCTCGGGACAGGGAAACTACGAGCAGTACTTC
. | TRBJ1-5 | TRBV19 | many | CASSMVDNGQPQHF | TGTGCCAGTAGTATGGTGGACAATGGCCAGCCCCAGCATTTT
. | TRBJ1-5 | TRBV7-8 | . | CASSSLGNQPQHF | TGTGCCAGCAGTTCTCTTGGGAATCAGCCCCAGCATTTT
TRBD2 | TRBJ2-5 | TRBV9 | few | CASSVGQTSGSGETQYF | TGTGCCAGCAGCGTAGGTCAAACTAGCGGGAGCGGAGAGACCCAGTACTTC
TRBD1 | TRBJ2-7 | TRBV7-2 | . | CASSSPNHPQGQVYEQYF | TGTGCCAGCAGCTCCCCCAATCATCCGCAGGGACAGGTTTACGAGCAGTACTTC
. | TRBJ1-1 | TRBV19 | . | CASTPLWRGLNEAFF | TGTGCCAGTACCCCCCTTTGGCGGGGGCTCAATGAAGCTTTCTTT
. | TRBJ2-7 | TRBV7-2 | many | CASSFGTDSYEQYF | TGTGCCAGCAGCTTCGGGACGGATTCCTACGAGCAGTACTTC
. | TRBJ1-5 | TRBV29-1 | . | CSSLGGLPQHF | TGCAGCAGCTTAGGAGGGCTGCCCCAGCATTTT
TRBD1 | TRBJ1-1 | TRBV29-1 | once | CSVGRQGSYTEAFF | TGCAGCGTTGGTAGACAGGGGTCGTACACTGAAGCTTTCTTT
. | TRBJ1-1 | TRBV7-2 | few | CASSSQGSYTEAFF | TGTGCCAGCAGCTCCCAGGGATCGTACACTGAAGCTTTCTTT